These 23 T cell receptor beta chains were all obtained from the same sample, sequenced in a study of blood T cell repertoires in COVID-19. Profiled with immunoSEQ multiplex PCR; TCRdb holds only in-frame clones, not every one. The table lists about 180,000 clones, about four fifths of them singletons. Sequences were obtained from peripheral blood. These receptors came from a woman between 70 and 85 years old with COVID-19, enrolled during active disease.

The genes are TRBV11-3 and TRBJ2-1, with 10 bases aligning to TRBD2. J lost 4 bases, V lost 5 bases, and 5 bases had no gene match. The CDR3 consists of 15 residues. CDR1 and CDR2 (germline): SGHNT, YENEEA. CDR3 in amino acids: CASSLGTSEYNEQFF. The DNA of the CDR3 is TGTGCCAGCAGCCTCGGGACTAGCGAGTACAATGAGCAGTTCTTC.

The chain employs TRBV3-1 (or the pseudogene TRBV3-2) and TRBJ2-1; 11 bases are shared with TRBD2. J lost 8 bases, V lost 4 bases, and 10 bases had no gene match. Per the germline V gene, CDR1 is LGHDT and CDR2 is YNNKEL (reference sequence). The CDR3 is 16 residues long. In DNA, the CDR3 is TGTGCCAGCAGCCGCCAACTAGCGGGAGCTAGACATGAGCAGTTCTTC. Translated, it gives CASSRQLAGARHEQFF.

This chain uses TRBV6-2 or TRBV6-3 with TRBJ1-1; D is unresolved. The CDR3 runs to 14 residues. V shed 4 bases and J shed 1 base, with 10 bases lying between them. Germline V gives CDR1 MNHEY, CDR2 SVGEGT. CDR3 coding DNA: TGTGCCAGCAGTTCCGTCTTCCCGAACACTGAAGCTTTCTTT. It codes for CASSSVFPNTEAFF.

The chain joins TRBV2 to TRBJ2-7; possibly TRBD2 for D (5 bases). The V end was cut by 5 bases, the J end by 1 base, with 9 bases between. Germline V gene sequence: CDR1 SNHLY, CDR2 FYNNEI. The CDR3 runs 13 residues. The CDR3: CASSLGLSYEQYF. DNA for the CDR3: TGTGCCAGCAGTCTTGGACTTTCCTACGAGCAGTACTTC.

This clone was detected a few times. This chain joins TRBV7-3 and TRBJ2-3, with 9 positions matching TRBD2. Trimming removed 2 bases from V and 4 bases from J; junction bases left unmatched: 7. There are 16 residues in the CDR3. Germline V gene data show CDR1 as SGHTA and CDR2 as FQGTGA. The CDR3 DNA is TGTGCCAGCAGCTTACTCTACAGCGGGAGGTCAGATACGCAGTATTTT. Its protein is CASSLLYSGRSDTQYF.

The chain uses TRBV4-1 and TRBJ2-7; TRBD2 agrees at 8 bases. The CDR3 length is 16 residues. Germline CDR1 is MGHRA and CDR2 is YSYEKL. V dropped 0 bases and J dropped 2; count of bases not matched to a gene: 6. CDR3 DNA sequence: TGCGCCAGCAGCCAAGATGATACTAGCGGAGCCTACGAGCAGTACTTC. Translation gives CASSQDDTSGAYEQYF.

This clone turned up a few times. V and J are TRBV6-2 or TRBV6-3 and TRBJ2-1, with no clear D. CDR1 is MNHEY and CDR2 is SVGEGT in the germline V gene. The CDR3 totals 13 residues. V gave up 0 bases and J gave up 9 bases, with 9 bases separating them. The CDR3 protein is CASSYSSFREQFF. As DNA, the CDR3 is TGTGCCAGCAGTTACTCGAGCTTCCGTGAGCAGTTCTTC.

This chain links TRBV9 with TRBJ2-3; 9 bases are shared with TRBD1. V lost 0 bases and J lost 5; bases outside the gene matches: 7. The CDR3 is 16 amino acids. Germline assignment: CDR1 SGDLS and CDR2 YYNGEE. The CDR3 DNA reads TGTGCCAGCAGCGTAGAGGGACAGGGAAAACGAGATACGCAGTATTTT. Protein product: CASSVEGQGKRDTQYF.

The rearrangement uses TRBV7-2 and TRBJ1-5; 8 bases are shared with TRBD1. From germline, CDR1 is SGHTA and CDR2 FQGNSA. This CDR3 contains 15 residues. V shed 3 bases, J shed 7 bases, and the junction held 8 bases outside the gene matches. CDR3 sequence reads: CASSFGRTGTQPQHF. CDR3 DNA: TGTGCCAGCAGCTTTGGAAGGACAGGGACCCAGCCCCAGCATTTT. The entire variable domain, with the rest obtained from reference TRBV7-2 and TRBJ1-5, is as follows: GAGVSQSPSNKVTEKGKDVELRCDPISGHTALYWYRQSLGQGLEFLIYFQGNSAPDKSGLPSDRFSAERTGGSVSTLTIQRTQQEDSAVYLCASSFGRTGTQPQHFGDGTRLSIL.

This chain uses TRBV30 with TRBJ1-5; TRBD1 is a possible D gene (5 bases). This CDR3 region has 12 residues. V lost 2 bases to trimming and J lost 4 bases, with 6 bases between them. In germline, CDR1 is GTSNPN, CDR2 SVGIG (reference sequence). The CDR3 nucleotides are TGTGCCTGGAGTAGGACAAATCAGCCCCAGCATTTT. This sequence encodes CAWSRTNQPQHF. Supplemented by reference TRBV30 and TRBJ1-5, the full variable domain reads SQTIHQWPATLVQPVGSPLSLECTVEGTSNPNLYWYRQAAGRGLQLLFYSVGIGQISSEVPQNLSASRPQDRQFILSSKKLLLSDSGFYLCAWSRTNQPQHFGDGTRLSIL.

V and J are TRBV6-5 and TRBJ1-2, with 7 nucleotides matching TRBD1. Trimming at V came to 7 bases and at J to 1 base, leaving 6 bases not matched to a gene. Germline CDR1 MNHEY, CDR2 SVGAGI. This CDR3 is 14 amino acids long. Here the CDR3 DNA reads TGTGCCAGCACCACAGGGGTCCGTAACTATGGCTACACCTTC. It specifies CASTTGVRNYGYTF.

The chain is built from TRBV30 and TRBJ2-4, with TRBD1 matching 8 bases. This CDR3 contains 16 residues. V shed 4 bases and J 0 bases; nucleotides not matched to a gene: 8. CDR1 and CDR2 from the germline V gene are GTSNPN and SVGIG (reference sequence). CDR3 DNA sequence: TGTGCCTGGAATCTCCCAGGGGGCGCAGCCAAAAACATTCAGTACTTC. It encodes CAWNLPGGAAKNIQYF.

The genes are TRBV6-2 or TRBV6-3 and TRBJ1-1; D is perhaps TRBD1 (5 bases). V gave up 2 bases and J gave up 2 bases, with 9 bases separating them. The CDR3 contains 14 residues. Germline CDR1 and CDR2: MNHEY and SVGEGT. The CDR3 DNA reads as TGTGCCAGCAGTTACGGGGGGGGAAACACTGAAGCTTTCTTT. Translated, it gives CASSYGGGNTEAFF.

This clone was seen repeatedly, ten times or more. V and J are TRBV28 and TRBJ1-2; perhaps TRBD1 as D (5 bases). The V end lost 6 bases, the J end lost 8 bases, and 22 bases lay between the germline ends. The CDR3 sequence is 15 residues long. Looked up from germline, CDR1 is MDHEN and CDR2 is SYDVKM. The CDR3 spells CASSFLGQSGKGYTF. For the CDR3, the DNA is TGTGCCAGCAGCTTCCTGGGGCAGTCGGGTAAGGGCTACACCTTC.

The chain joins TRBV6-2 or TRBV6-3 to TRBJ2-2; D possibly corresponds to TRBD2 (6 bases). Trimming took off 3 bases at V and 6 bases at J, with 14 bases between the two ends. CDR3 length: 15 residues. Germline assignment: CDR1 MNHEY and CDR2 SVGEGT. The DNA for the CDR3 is TGTGCCAGCAGTTATTCGCGGGAAGGTTCCGGGGAGCTGTTTTTT. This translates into CASSYSREGSGELFF.

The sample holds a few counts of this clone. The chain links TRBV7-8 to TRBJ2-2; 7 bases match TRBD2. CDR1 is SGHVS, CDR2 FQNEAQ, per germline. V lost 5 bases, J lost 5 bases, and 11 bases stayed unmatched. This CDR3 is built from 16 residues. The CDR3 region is CASSLPFREATGELFF. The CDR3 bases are TGTGCCAGCAGCCTCCCTTTCCGGGAGGCGACCGGGGAGCTGTTTTTT.

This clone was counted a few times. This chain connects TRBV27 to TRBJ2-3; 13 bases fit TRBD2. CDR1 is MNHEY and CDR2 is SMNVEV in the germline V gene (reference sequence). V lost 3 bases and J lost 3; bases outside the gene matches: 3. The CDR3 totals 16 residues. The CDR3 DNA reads TGTGCCAGCAGTTTGTTACTAGCGGGAGGGACAGATACGCAGTATTTT. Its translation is CASSLLLAGGTDTQYF.

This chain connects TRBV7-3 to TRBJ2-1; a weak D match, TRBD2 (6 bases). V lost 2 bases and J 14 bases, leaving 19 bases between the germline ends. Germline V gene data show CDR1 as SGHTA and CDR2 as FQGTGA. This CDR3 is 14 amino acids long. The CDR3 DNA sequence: TGTGCCAGCAGCTTAGATACCGGTACGGGACTGAAGTTCTTC. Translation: CASSLDTGTGLKFF.

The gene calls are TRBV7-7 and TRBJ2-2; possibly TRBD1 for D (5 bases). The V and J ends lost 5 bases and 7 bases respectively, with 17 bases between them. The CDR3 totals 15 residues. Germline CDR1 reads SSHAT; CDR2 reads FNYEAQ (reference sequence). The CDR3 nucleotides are TGTGCCAGCAGCCTCGAGGCAGGGAATAGCGGGGAGCTGTTTTTT. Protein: CASSLEAGNSGELFF.

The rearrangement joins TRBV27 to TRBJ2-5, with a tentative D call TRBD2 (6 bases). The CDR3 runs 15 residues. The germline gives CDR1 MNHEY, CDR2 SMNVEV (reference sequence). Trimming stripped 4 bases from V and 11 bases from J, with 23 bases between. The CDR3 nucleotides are TGTGCCAGCAGTTCACCCGGGACTCTTGATCTAAAGCAGTACTTC. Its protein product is CASSSPGTLDLKQYF.

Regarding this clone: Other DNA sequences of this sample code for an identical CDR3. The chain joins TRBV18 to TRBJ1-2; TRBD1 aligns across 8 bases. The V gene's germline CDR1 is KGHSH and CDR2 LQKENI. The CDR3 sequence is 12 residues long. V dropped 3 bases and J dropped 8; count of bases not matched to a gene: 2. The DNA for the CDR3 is TGTGCCAGCTCACCGGACAGGGCCGGCTACACCTTC. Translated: CASSPDRAGYTF. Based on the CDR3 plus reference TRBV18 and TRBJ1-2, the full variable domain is NAGVMQNPRHLVRRRGQEARLRCSPMKGHSHVYWYRQLPEEGLKFMVYLQKENIIDESGMPKERFSAEFPKEGPSILRIQQVVRGDSAAYFCASSPDRAGYTFGSGTRLTVV.

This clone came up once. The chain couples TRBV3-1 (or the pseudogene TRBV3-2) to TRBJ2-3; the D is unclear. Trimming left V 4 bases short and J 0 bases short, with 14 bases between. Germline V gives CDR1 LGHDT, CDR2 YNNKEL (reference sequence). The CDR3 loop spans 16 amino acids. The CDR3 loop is CASSPPLSRSTDTQYF. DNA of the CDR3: TGTGCCAGCAGCCCCCCGCTAAGCCGCAGCACAGATACGCAGTATTTT.

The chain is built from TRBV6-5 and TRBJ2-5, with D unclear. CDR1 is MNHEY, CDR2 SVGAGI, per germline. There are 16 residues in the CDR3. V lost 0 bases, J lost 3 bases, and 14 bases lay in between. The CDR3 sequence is CASSYSFGSQEETQYF. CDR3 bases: TGTGCCAGCAGTTACTCGTTTGGGTCCCAGGAAGAGACCCAGTACTTC.